The clone carrying this T cell receptor (beta chain) showed up just once. The entry originates in a study of blood T cell repertoires in COVID-19. Original handling: Reference gene primers were amplified, and this amplification served to estimate nucleated cell counts. Clones were read by immunoSEQ multiplex PCR, and TCRdb kept only the in-frame ones, dropping some. V and J calls and clone size are those listed in that table; D and trimming were worked out from the DNA. There are approximately 330,000 clones in the sample; about 87% occur only once, and roughly a tenth lies in the top ten. This CDR3 comprises 17 residues. Germline CDR1 ENHRY, CDR2 SYGVKD. Trimming at V came to 1 base and at J to 3 bases, leaving 9 bases not matched to a gene.

The genes are TRBV10-3 and TRBJ2-4, with 7 bases that match TRBD2. This TCR came from a man younger than 40 with COVID-19, enrolled during active disease. Sequenced material: peripheral blood. CDR3 residues: CAISEFPAGSFKNIQYF. The CDR3 nucleotides are TGTGCCATCAGTGAGTTCCCAGCGGGGAGTTTCAAAAACATTCAGTACTTC.